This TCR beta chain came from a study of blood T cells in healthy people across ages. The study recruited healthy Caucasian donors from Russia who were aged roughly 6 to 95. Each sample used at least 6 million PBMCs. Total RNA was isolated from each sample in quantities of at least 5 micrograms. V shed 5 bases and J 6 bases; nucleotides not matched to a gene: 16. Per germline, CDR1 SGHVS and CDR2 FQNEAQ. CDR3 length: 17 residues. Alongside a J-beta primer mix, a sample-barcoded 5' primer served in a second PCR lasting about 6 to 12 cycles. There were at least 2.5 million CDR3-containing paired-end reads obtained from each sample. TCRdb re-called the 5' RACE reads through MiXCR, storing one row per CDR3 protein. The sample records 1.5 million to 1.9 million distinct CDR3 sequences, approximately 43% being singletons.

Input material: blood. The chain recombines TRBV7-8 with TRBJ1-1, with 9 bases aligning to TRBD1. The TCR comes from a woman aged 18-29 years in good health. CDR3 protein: CASSPHGTGTGMAEAFF. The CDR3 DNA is TGTGCCAGCAGCCCACACGGAACCGGGACAGGGATGGCTGAAGCTTTCTTT. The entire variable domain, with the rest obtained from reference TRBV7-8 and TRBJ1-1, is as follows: GAGVSQSPRYKVAKRGQDVALRCDPISGHVSLFWYQQALGQGPEFLTYFQNEAQLDKSGLPSDRFFAERPEGSVSTLKIQRTQQEDSAVYLCASSPHGTGTGMAEAFFGQGTRLTVV.